A single sample is the source of the 5 T cell receptor beta chains below, sequenced in a study of identical twins. TCRdb called the 5' RACE reads again in MiXCR, with one record for every CDR3 protein. The data show around 670,000 distinct CDR3 sequences, with approximately 6.1% seen just once and around 1.7% held by the top ten. The specimen sequenced was naive T cells sorted from blood. Every receptor here comes from a man in his late teens or twenties in good health.

This clonotype was observed many times. The rearrangement uses TRBV7-8 and TRBJ2-1; 11 bases map to TRBD1. J lost 6 bases, V lost 3 bases, and 16 bases had no gene match. CDR3 length equals 19 residues. Germline V CDR1 and CDR2: SGHVS, FQNEAQ. The CDR3: CASSLTVFWGQGDLNEQFF. DNA for the CDR3: TGTGCCAGCAGCTTGACGGTCTTTTGGGGACAGGGGGACCTCAATGAGCAGTTCTTC.

Ten or more counts support this clonotype. This chain joins TRBV29-1 and TRBJ2-3; D might be TRBD2 (6 bases). V was clipped by 4 bases and J by 6 bases, with 14 bases between them. The CDR3 is made up of 13 amino acids. CDR1 is SQVTM and CDR2 is ANQGSEA in the germline V gene. The CDR3 loop reads CSVGGTARDTQYF. DNA for the CDR3: TGCAGCGTTGGAGGGACTGCCCGTGATACGCAGTATTTT.

This clonotype was recorded at least ten times. The chain combines TRBV5-6 with TRBJ1-1; no definite D call. From germline, CDR1 is SGHDT and CDR2 YYEEEE. Trimming shortened V by 6 bases and J by 5 bases, and 14 bases separated the two germline ends. CDR3 length: 13 residues. CDR3 in amino acids: CASNPGGWTEAFF. The CDR3 bases are TGTGCCAGCAATCCGGGAGGGTGGACTGAAGCTTTCTTT.

This clonotype appeared a few times. The chain links TRBV5-1 to TRBJ2-7; 8 bases agree with TRBD1. The length of the CDR3 is 15 residues. V trimming: 4 bases; J trimming: 4 bases; junction bases outside the gene matches: 10. The germline gives CDR1 SGHRS, CDR2 YFSETQ. For the CDR3, the DNA is TGCGCCAGCAGCACAGGACAGGGCTATGGGTACGAGCAGTACGTC. Protein: CASSTGQGYGYEQYV.

This clonotype was seen repeatedly, ten times or more. The CDR3 loop is CAWTRVGSPLHF. The CDR3 nucleotides are TGTGCCTGGACCAGGGTCGGTTCACCCCTCCACTTT. The rearrangement uses TRBV30 and TRBJ1-6, with a weak D call TRBD1 (5 bases). The CDR3 extends over 12 amino acids. The V gene's germline CDR1 is GTSNPN and CDR2 SVGIG (reference sequence). Trimming shortened V by 4 bases and J by 9 bases, and 10 bases separated the two germline ends.